The next 18 T cell receptor beta chains were all read from a single sample in a study of CD8 T cells in ankylosing spondylitis. Findings and limits, study-wide: One TCR beta motif, made up of about 8 highly homologous variants, appeared characteristic of ankylosing spondylitis blood.

TCRdb re-analysed the 5' RACE reads in MiXCR, keeping a single row per CDR3 protein. This sample carries about 210,000 distinct CDR3 sequences, 7.3% of them seen once, and the ten largest clones take 13% to 15%. Antigen specificity for these receptors is unknown. Sample: blood, either unsorted or a sorted T cell fraction (not recorded which). The receptors were sampled from a male donor with ankylosing spondylitis.

This clonotype appeared a few times. This chain connects TRBV15 to TRBJ1-5; maybe TRBD1 (5 bases). CDR1 and CDR2 (germline): LNHNV, YYDKDF (reference sequence). V lost 4 bases and J 3 bases, leaving 7 bases between the germline ends. This CDR3 region has 13 residues. In DNA form, the CDR3 reads TGTGCCACCAGCACAGGGTACAATCAGCCCCAGCATTTT. It encodes CATSTGYNQPQHF.

This clonotype turned up a few times. DNA of the CDR3: TGCGCCAGCAGCCAGCCGGGGGAGCAGTACTTC. Encoded protein: CASSQPGEQYF. The chain combines TRBV5-1 with TRBJ2-7; perhaps TRBD2 as D (5 bases). CDR1 and CDR2 from the germline V gene are SGHRS and YFSETQ. This CDR3 contains 11 residues. V dropped 4 bases and J dropped 7 bases, with 9 bases sitting between them.

The table lists this clonotype with a few counts. CDR3 coding DNA: TGCGCCAGCGGGGGGCCGGGAGACACAGATACGCAGTATTTT. Translation: CASGGPGDTDTQYF. The chain joins TRBV10-2 to TRBJ2-3, with D perhaps TRBD1 or TRBD2 (6 bases each). CDR1 and CDR2 from the germline V gene are WSHSY and SAAADI. V gave up 8 bases and J gave up 2 bases, with 14 bases separating them. The CDR3 is 14 amino acids.

This clonotype was recorded many times. The rearrangement links TRBV7-9 to TRBJ2-1; D is possibly TRBD2 (7 bases). Germline loops: CDR1 SEHNR, CDR2 FQNEAQ (reference sequence). The CDR3 length is 14 residues. V was pared by 2 bases and J by 7 bases, with 12 bases between. The CDR3 protein is CASSLTGGRNEQFF. As DNA, the CDR3 is TGTGCCAGCAGCTTAACGGGGGGCAGGAATGAGCAGTTCTTC.

This clonotype was detected ten times or more. This chain connects TRBV6-5 to TRBJ2-1; D is perhaps TRBD2 (5 bases). The CDR3 covers 14 residues. V shed 5 bases and J shed 8 bases, with 16 bases lying between them. Germline CDR1 is MNHEY and CDR2 is SVGAGI. For the CDR3, the DNA is TGTGCCAGCAGTCTCCTACCAGACGGGGATGAGCAGTTCTTC. Protein product: CASSLLPDGDEQFF.

This clonotype was seen repeatedly, ten times or more. The chain has TRBV4-2 and TRBJ1-5; weak D call: TRBD1 (5 bases). This CDR3 spans 15 amino acids. The germline CDR1 and CDR2 sequences are LGHNA and YNFKEQ. The V end lost 0 bases, the J end lost 3 bases, and 9 bases lay between the germline ends. CDR3 coding DNA: TGTGCCAGCAGCCAAGATCAGGGATACAATCAGCCCCAGCATTTT. Translation: CASSQDQGYNQPQHF.

This clonotype has just a few counts. CDR3 loop: CASSSRSGGWETQYF. The CDR3 DNA sequence: TGTGCCAGCAGCTCTCGGAGCGGGGGGTGGGAGACCCAGTACTTC. The rearrangement uses TRBV7-6 and TRBJ2-5; 9 bases align to TRBD2. Germline V CDR1 and CDR2: SGHVS, FNYEAQ. This CDR3 spans 15 amino acids. Trimming at V came to 4 bases and at J to 5 bases, leaving 8 bases not matched to a gene. Supplemented by reference TRBV7-6 and TRBJ2-5, the full variable domain reads GAGVSQSPRYKVTKRGQDVALRCDPISGHVSLYWYRQALGQGPEFLTYFNYEAQQDKSGLPNDRFSAERPEGSISTLTIQRTEQRDSAMYRCASSSRSGGWETQYFGPGTRLLVL.

This clonotype was picked up many times. The chain recombines TRBV5-6 with TRBJ2-2; D ambiguous. The CDR3 is 14 amino acids. V was pared by 4 bases and J by 4 bases, with 11 bases between. Per the germline V gene, CDR1 is SGHDT and CDR2 is YYEEEE. CDR3 residues: CASSELRSTGELFF. The CDR3 DNA reads TGTGCCAGCAGCGAATTGCGGTCCACCGGGGAGCTGTTTTTT.

In its sample, this clonotype was seen many times. This chain links TRBV20-1 with TRBJ2-3, with 9 bases that match TRBD2. CDR3 size: 13 residues. In germline, CDR1 is DFQATT, CDR2 SNEGSKA (reference sequence). The CDR3 sequence is CCPLAGAADTQYF. The CDR3 DNA reads as TGCTGCCCCTTAGCGGGAGCCGCAGATACGCAGTATTTT.

This clonotype has ten or more counts. The chain combines TRBV27 with TRBJ2-1; 8 positions match TRBD2. The CDR3 extends over 15 amino acids. CDR1 and CDR2 (germline): MNHEY, SMNVEV (reference sequence). Trimming cost V 7 bases and J 8 bases; bases outside gene matches: 13. CDR3 coding DNA: TGTGCCAGCAAGATAGGGACGGCGGGAGGTTATGAGCAGTTCTTC. Its protein is CASKIGTAGGYEQFF.

This clonotype has a count of ten or more. The chain combines TRBV2 with TRBJ1-1; D is unclear. CDR1 and CDR2 from the germline V gene are SNHLY and FYNNEI. V lost 4 bases and J 1 base, leaving 7 bases between the germline ends. The CDR3 has 13 amino acids. The CDR3 region is CASSGSGNTEAFF. CDR3 in DNA: TGTGCCAGCAGTGGAAGTGGGAACACTGAAGCTTTCTTT.

The chain joins TRBV18 to TRBJ2-3; 7 bases are shared with TRBD1. This CDR3 region has 15 residues. CDR1 and CDR2 from the germline V gene are KGHSH and LQKENI. J gave up 2 bases and V 6 bases, and 8 bases lay outside the gene matches. CDR3 in amino acids: CASSLGDSNTDTQYF. The CDR3 DNA is TGTGCCAGCTCCCTCGGGGACAGCAACACAGATACGCAGTATTTT.

This clonotype was observed at least ten times. The V call is TRBV29-1, the J call TRBJ2-7, with TRBD2 as a possible D gene (6 bases). The CDR3 loop spans 13 amino acids. Trimming removed 7 bases at V and 0 bases at J, with 13 bases between. The V gene's germline CDR1 is SQVTM and CDR2 ANQGSEA. CDR3 coding DNA: TGCAGCGCCACTACCGGGAGCTCCTACGAGCAGTACTTC. Protein sequence: CSATTGSSYEQYF.

This clonotype was observed at least ten times. For the CDR3, the DNA is TGCAGTGCTATCTTACCGGGTCGTGGCTACACCTTC. Encoded protein: CSAILPGRGYTF. V gene TRBV20-1 combines with J gene TRBJ1-2; D uncertain. The V gene lost 4 bases and the J gene lost 7 bases, with 13 bases spanning the gap. CDR1 DFQATT and CDR2 SNEGSKA come from the germline V gene (reference sequence). The CDR3 totals 12 residues.

This clonotype was found many times. The V gene is TRBV7-2, the J gene TRBJ1-5, with unresolved D. The CDR3 contains 14 residues. Germline-derived CDR1 and CDR2 are SGHTA and FQGNSA. Deletions cut 2 bases from V and 6 bases from J, with 11 bases between. The CDR3 DNA reads TGTGCCAGCAGCTTATGGGCCAATGCTCAGCCCCAGCATTTT. This codes for CASSLWANAQPQHF.

V gene TRBV20-1 combines with J gene TRBJ1-1; 12 positions match TRBD1. The CDR3 spans 18 residues. V dropped 5 bases and J dropped 3; count of bases not matched to a gene: 16. Germline loops: CDR1 DFQATT, CDR2 SNEGSKA (reference sequence). The CDR3 spells CSAFEGQGAYSEDTEAFF. CDR3 DNA: TGCAGTGCTTTCGAGGGACAGGGGGCTTATTCGGAGGACACTGAAGCTTTCTTT.

This clonotype has a count of ten or more. The chain combines TRBV12-3 or TRBV12-4 with TRBJ2-2, with D perhaps TRBD1 (5 bases). This CDR3 is built from 17 residues. V was shortened by 6 bases and J by 1 base, with 18 bases between the two germline ends. The CDR3 is CASSTNQGTENTGELFF. The CDR3 DNA follows: TGTGCCAGCAGCACGAACCAGGGTACAGAGAACACCGGGGAGCTGTTTTTT.

This clonotype was counted many times. V is TRBV5-1 and J is TRBJ1-2; no firm D call. Per the germline V gene, CDR1 is SGHRS and CDR2 is YFSETQ. The ends were cut back, 1 base at V and 1 base at J, with 14 bases in the middle. This CDR3 has 16 amino acids. CDR3 sequence (DNA): TGCGCCAGCAGCTTGACGAGTGGAGGCGATAACTATGGCTACACCTTC. It is translated as CASSLTSGGDNYGYTF.